These 10 T cell receptor beta chains originate from one sample sequenced in a study of T cells in women clearing cervical HPV infection. Sequencing was performed with immunoSEQ multiplex PCR; in TCRdb, only in-frame clones are kept and a portion is missing. Recorded here are roughly 20,000 clones; the top ten clones represent 5%. The sample consisted of blood buffy coat. Source of these receptors: a woman between 18 and 70 years old with a cervical HPV16 infection that either progressed to CIN3+ or cleared (not recorded which).

Note on this clone: The read ends 3 residues shy of where the CDR3 ends; the end is completed using the germline J gene. This sequence joins TRBV20-1 and TRBJ2-5, with 12 bases fitting TRBD2. The CDR3 sequence is 15 residues long. CDR1 DFQATT and CDR2 SNEGSKA come from the germline V gene (reference sequence). V lost 5 bases and J lost 4; bases outside the gene matches: 8. CDR3 DNA (partial): TGCAGTGCTGGAGGACTAGCGGGGAGGGTAGAGACC. Its translation: CSAGGLAGRVET. The complete CDR3 sequence is CSAGGLAGRVETQYF.

Points on this clone: The CDR3 end is not reached by the read, which stops 3 residues before it; the germline J gene fills it in. The V call is TRBV5-6, the J call TRBJ2-3, with D possibly matching TRBD2 (5 bases). CDR1 is SGHDT and CDR2 is YYEEEE in the germline V gene. This CDR3 is built from 14 residues. The V and J ends lost 0 bases and 2 bases respectively, with 7 bases between them. This CDR3 reads CASSLGGYTDTQYF. The CDR3 bases that were read are TGTGCCAGCAGCTTGGGAGGGTACACAGATACG.

Comment on this clone: From the germline J gene comes the end of the CDR3, since the read stops 3 residues before it. V usage is TRBV30 and J usage is TRBJ1-1; D unclear. Trimming stripped 3 bases from V and 1 base from J, with 6 bases between. The CDR3 is 12 amino acids. Germline V lookup: CDR1 GTSNPN, CDR2 SVGIG (reference sequence). Here the CDR3 reads CAWRVRNTEAFF. The part of the CDR3 DNA that was read is TGTGCCTGGAGAGTCAGGAACACTGAA.

Comments on this clone: The read ends 3 residues early relative to the CDR3; the germline J gene fills the gap. The rearrangement joins TRBV2 to TRBJ1-5; 8 bases agree with TRBD1. CDR1 is SNHLY, CDR2 FYNNEI, per germline. Trimming removed 5 bases from V and 3 bases from J; junction bases left unmatched: 9. The CDR3 is made up of 16 amino acids. Incomplete CDR3 DNA: TGTGCCAGCAGTTCGGGACAGGATTATCTCAATCAGCCC. Translated: CASSSGQDYLNQP. The CDR3 as a whole reads CASSSGQDYLNQPQHF.

A word on this clone: The read gets to within 3 residues of the CDR3 end, and the germline J gene fills in the rest. This chain joins TRBV19 and TRBJ2-1; D possibly corresponds to TRBD2 (7 bases). Germline V CDR1 and CDR2: LNHDA, SQIVND (reference sequence). This CDR3 has 17 amino acids. Trimming shortened V by 4 bases and J by 4 bases, and 20 bases separated the two germline ends. The CDR3 here is CASSNFRGAQSYNEQFF. The CDR3 DNA, read in part, is TGTGCCAGTAGTAACTTCCGGGGGGCCCAGTCATACAATGAG.

To note about this clone: Sequencing ends 3 residues short of the CDR3 end; the germline J gene provides the rest. This chain connects TRBV11-2 to TRBJ1-2; 7 nucleotides align to TRBD1. CDR1 SGHAT and CDR2 FQNNGV come from the germline V gene. J lost 6 bases, V lost 0 bases, and 7 bases had no gene match. The CDR3 consists of 15 residues. CDR3 sequence reads: CASSLEAAGGNGYTF. The sequenced part of the CDR3 DNA is TGTGCCAGCAGCTTAGAGGCGGCAGGGGGAAATGGC.

To note about this clone: The junction departs from germline at one end; a sequencing error may be responsible. With the read ending 3 residues before the CDR3 end, the germline J gene is used to fill in that end. Within the sample, other DNA sequences also encode this same CDR3. The rearrangement joins TRBV20-1 to TRBJ1-3, with 8 bases identical to TRBD1. The CDR3 sequence is 14 residues long. Germline V gives CDR1 DFQATT, CDR2 SNEGSKA (reference sequence). The CDR3 region is CSANSGQVGNTIYF. The CDR3 DNA, read in part, is TGCAGTGCTAACTCGGGACAGGTTGGAAACACG.

The chain's CDR3 is CASSVGQGGYSPLHF. The CDR3 DNA, read in part, is TGTGCCAGTAGTGTCGGACAGGGGGGGTATTCACCC. The gene calls are TRBV19 and TRBJ1-6, with 10 bases identical to TRBD1. The CDR3 end falls 3 residues outside the read, so it is completed with the germline J gene. Germline V lookup: CDR1 LNHDA, CDR2 SQIVND (reference sequence). CDR3 size: 15 residues. V shed 5 bases and J 8 bases; nucleotides not matched to a gene: 6.

The CDR3 loop is CASSVRRGETQYF. Incomplete CDR3 DNA: TGTGCCAGCAGTGTTCGGCGGGGAGAGACC. The V and J genes are TRBV2 and TRBJ2-5; TRBD2 might be the D (6 bases). The DNA ends 3 residues before the CDR3 does, and the rest of the CDR3 is filled in from the germline J gene. The CDR3 totals 13 residues. Germline assignment: CDR1 SNHLY and CDR2 FYNNEI. The ends were cut back, 4 bases at V and 4 bases at J, with 10 bases in the middle. Full variable domain (remainder filled in from reference TRBV2 and TRBJ2-5): EPEVTQTPSHQVTQMGQEVILRCVPISNHLYFYWYRQILGQKVEFLVSFYNNEISEKSEIFDDQFSVERPDGSNFTLKIRSTKLEDSAMYFCASSVRRGETQYFGPGTRLLVL.

With respect to this clone: The sequence runs out 3 residues before the end of the CDR3; the remainder is reconstructed from the germline J gene. The J gene is TRBJ2-7, the V gene TRBV7-2; 12 nucleotides line up with TRBD2. The CDR3 is 15 amino acids. The trim removed 6 bases at V and 1 base at J, leaving 4 bases unmatched. Germline CDR1 is SGHTA and CDR2 is FQGNSA. The CDR3: CASSLLAGGSYEQYF. CDR3 DNA (partial): TGTGCCAGCAGTCTACTAGCGGGGGGATCCTACGAG.